The clone carrying this T cell receptor beta chain was detected only once. The antigen is undetermined. A much larger clonotype is one base distant, so this may be a read error. These data are taken from a study of T-cell reconstitution after alpha-beta-depleted transplantation in children. The germline gives CDR1 DFQATT, CDR2 SNEGSKA (reference sequence). This CDR3 contains 11 residues. Study-level findings and limits: Some patients showed high day-60 TCRbeta diversity, which derived from surviving recipient T cells and thymic progenitors. The main origin of T-cell counts and diversity one year after transplant was newly produced T cells. Reportedly, roughly two months post-transplant, alpha-beta T cells arose from several hundred expanded graft clones.

Unique molecular identifiers were used to barcode this TCRbeta library. MiXCR, applied by TCRdb to the PCR reads, yields one record per CDR3 protein. Here the sample spans 220,000 or so distinct CDR3 sequences, 8.2% being singletons. The V call is TRBV20-1, the J call TRBJ2-1; D gene unclear. The sequence was obtained from a male patient between 5 and 17 years old who had a stem cell transplant for acute lymphoblastic leukemia, so the T cells may come from the graft donor. This specimen was PBMCs, mostly from graft donor cells, taken 180 days after TCRalphabeta/CD19-depleted stem cell transplant. The CDR3 DNA reads as TGCAGTGTAACGAGGAACAATGCGCAGTTCTTC. It is translated as CSVTRNNAQFF.